Following are 6 T cell receptor beta chains from one sample sequenced in a study of blood T cell repertoires in COVID-19. Profiling relied on immunoSEQ multiplex PCR, and the TCRdb table lists in-frame clones only, not all of them. The sample yields roughly 250,000 clones, nearly 90% seen once. Sequenced material: peripheral blood. Receptors originate from a woman in her thirties or forties who had recovered from COVID-19.

This chain uses TRBV5-6 with TRBJ2-1; 8 bases fit TRBD2. Germline V gene data show CDR1 as SGHDT and CDR2 as YYEEEE. The CDR3 consists of 14 residues. The trim removed 4 bases at V and 6 bases at J, leaving 6 bases unmatched. The CDR3 DNA reads as TGTGCCAGCAGCGTGAGGGCGGGGGGCAATGAGCAGTTCTTC. It codes for CASSVRAGGNEQFF.

This clone appeared a few times. The CDR3 region is CASSTRREEGGYTF. DNA of the CDR3: TGTGCCAGCAGCACGCGCAGGGAGGAGGGTGGCTACACCTTC. The V and J genes are TRBV9 and TRBJ1-2; D is possibly TRBD1 (5 bases). CDR1 SGDLS and CDR2 YYNGEE come from the germline V gene. The CDR3 sequence is 14 residues long. Trimming took 4 bases from V and 7 from J, leaving 17 bases between them.

The rearrangement uses TRBV5-6 and TRBJ1-5; 8 nucleotides align to TRBD1. CDR3 length equals 14 residues. From germline, CDR1 is SGHDT and CDR2 YYEEEE. Trimming removed 0 bases from V and 15 bases from J; junction bases left unmatched: 11. The CDR3 sequence is CASSLVGTGGPPHF. CDR3 nucleotide sequence: TGTGCCAGCAGCTTGGTGGGGACAGGTGGCCCTCCGCATTTT.

This sequence joins TRBV30 and TRBJ1-2, with unresolved D. There are 14 residues in the CDR3. V gave up 5 bases and J gave up 3 bases, with 16 bases separating them. The germline V gene has CDR1 GTSNPN and CDR2 SVGIG (reference sequence). This CDR3 is CAWSPGIGDYGYTF. The CDR3 nucleotides read TGTGCCTGGTCCCCGGGGATTGGGGACTATGGCTACACCTTC. Complete variable domain (other parts from reference TRBV30 and TRBJ1-2): SQTIHQWPATLVQPVGSPLSLECTVEGTSNPNLYWYRQAAGRGLQLLFYSVGIGQISSEVPQNLSASRPQDRQFILSSKKLLLSDSGFYLCAWSPGIGDYGYTFGSGTRLTVV.

The gene calls are TRBV6-5 and TRBJ1-5; 10 nucleotides line up with TRBD1. The germline CDR1 and CDR2 sequences are MNHEY and SVGAGI. Unmatched junction bases numbered 6, after V lost 8 bases and J lost 2 bases. CDR3 length: 15 residues. The CDR3 DNA sequence: TGTGCCAGCTGGATCGGGACAGGGGGCAATCAGCCCCAGCATTTT. Amino acids: CASWIGTGGNQPQHF.

The table lists this clone with a few counts. J is TRBJ1-3 and V is TRBV5-6; D is unclear. Trimming shortened V by 5 bases and J by 2 bases, and 8 bases separated the two germline ends. Germline V gives CDR1 SGHDT, CDR2 YYEEEE. The CDR3 is 13 amino acids. Here the CDR3 DNA reads TGTGCCAGCAGATTCGCGACTGGAAACACCATATATTTT. It yields the protein CASRFATGNTIYF.